A selection of T cell receptor beta chains follows, all from one sample in a study of blood T cell repertoires in COVID-19. TCRdb keeps only in-frame clones here, not all; method: immunoSEQ multiplex PCR. The sample lists about 150,000 clones; 85% to 90% were seen once. Material: peripheral blood. These receptors originate from a man aged 18 to 30 with COVID-19, enrolled during active disease. The CDR3 runs from the conserved cysteine through the conserved F or W. The order of the fields is V gene, J gene, clone size, D gene, CDR3 protein, CDR3 DNA. A D gene is named only where the DNA matches it firmly. Clone sizes are given selectively: once, few, many, or a class where the clone is expanded.

TRBV9	TRBJ2-2	-	-	CASSVAMGELARGGNTGELFF	TGTGCCAGCAGCGTAGCAATGGGGGAACTAGCGAGAGGGGGGAACACCGGGGAGCTGTTTTTT
TRBV3-1/TRBV3-2	TRBJ2-7	-	-	CASSQARRGRQNSYEQYF	TGTGCCAGCAGCCAAGCCAGGCGGGGACGCCAGAACTCCTACGAGCAGTACTTC
TRBV28	TRBJ2-7	few	-	CASRVGAPYEQYF	TGTGCCAGCAGGGTGGGGGCTCCCTACGAGCAGTACTTC
TRBV6-4	TRBJ2-1	-	TRBD2	CASSPGTSGSYNEQFF	TGTGCCAGCAGCCCCGGGACTAGCGGTTCCTACAATGAGCAGTTCTTC
TRBV28	TRBJ2-5	-	-	CASSRYRGGGTQYF	TGTGCCAGCAGTAGATACAGGGGAGGTGGGACCCAGTACTTC
TRBV7-8	TRBJ1-2	-	-	CASSLGWGGRDGYTF	TGTGCCAGCAGCCTAGGTTGGGGAGGACGGGATGGCTACACCTTC
TRBV6-2/TRBV6-3	TRBJ2-3	-	TRBD2	CASSPSMTSGRAHDTDTQYF	TGTGCCAGCAGTCCCTCGATGACTAGCGGGAGGGCCCATGACACAGATACGCAGTATTTT
TRBV6-5	TRBJ2-1	few	-	CASSQGNEQFF	TGTGCCAGCAGTCAGGGCAATGAGCAGTTCTTC
TRBV12-3/TRBV12-4	TRBJ1-1	-	-	CASSFHSGSEAFF	TGTGCCAGCAGTTTCCACAGTGGGTCTGAAGCTTTCTTT
TRBV5-1	TRBJ2-3	-	TRBD2	CASSSGLAGGLGTDTQYF	TGCGCCAGCAGCTCTGGACTAGCGGGAGGGTTGGGCACAGATACGCAGTATTTT
TRBV29-1	TRBJ2-1	-	-	CSVEAHTTEQFF	TGCAGCGTTGAAGCCCATACAACTGAGCAGTTCTTC
TRBV21-1	TRBJ1-5	-	-	CASSKARTGGGSNQPQHF	TGTGCCAGCAGCAAAGCGAGGACAGGGGGCGGTAGCAATCAGCCCCAGCATTTT
TRBV6-5	TRBJ2-7	-	-	CASSPWASSYEQYF	TGTGCCAGCAGCCCGTGGGCGAGCTCCTACGAGCAGTACTTC
TRBV30	TRBJ2-7	-	-	CAWSAGGEQYF	TGTGCCTGGAGTGCAGGAGGCGAGCAGTACTTC
TRBV10-3	TRBJ1-3	-	-	CAISERSGNTIYF	TGTGCCATCAGTGAGCGGTCCGGAAACACCATATATTTT
TRBV5-1	TRBJ2-7	-	TRBD2	CASSLAQGGYEQYF	TGCGCCAGCAGCTTGGCCCAGGGAGGGTACGAGCAGTACTTC
TRBV28	TRBJ1-1	-	-	CATYLSSGTEAFF	TGTGCCACCTACCTATCAAGCGGCACTGAAGCTTTCTTT
TRBV15	TRBJ2-5	-	-	CATSQFDSEETQYF	TGTGCCACCAGCCAGTTCGACAGTGAAGAGACCCAGTACTTC
TRBV28	TRBJ2-7	once	-	CASNFGGTTTEQYF	TGTGCCAGCAATTTCGGGGGTACTACTACCGAGCAGTACTTC
TRBV2	TRBJ1-6	-	-	CASRESNSPLHF	TGTGCCAGCAGGGAATCGAATTCACCCCTCCACTTT
TRBV5-4	TRBJ1-2	-	TRBD1	CASSILQGALGVTF	TGTGCCAGCAGCATTTTACAGGGGGCGCTAGGAGTCACCTTC
TRBV19	TRBJ2-1	-	TRBD1	CASSPTGTGYNEQFF	TGTGCCAGTAGTCCAACCGGGACAGGGTACAATGAGCAGTTCTTC
TRBV25-1	TRBJ2-7	once	TRBD1	CASSGTGGGEQYF	TGTGCCAGCAGTGGGACAGGGGGTGGCGAGCAGTACTTC
TRBV4-3	TRBJ2-1	-	-	CASSQSSYNEQFF	TGCGCCAGCAGCCAGAGCTCCTACAATGAGCAGTTCTTC
TRBV30	TRBJ1-1	-	TRBD1	CAWIDREPEAFF	TGTGCCTGGATAGACAGGGAACCTGAAGCTTTCTTT
TRBV30	TRBJ2-3	-	TRBD2	CAWSDNRAGVSDTQYF	TGTGCCTGGAGTGATAATAGGGCGGGAGTATCAGATACGCAGTATTTT
TRBV12-3/TRBV12-4	TRBJ1-1	-	-	CASRKMGGTEAFF	TGTGCCAGCAGGAAAATGGGGGGCACTGAAGCTTTCTTT
TRBV27	TRBJ2-5	-	TRBD1	CASSLYHTGGRETQYF	TGTGCCAGCAGTTTATATCACACAGGGGGCAGGGAGACCCAGTACTTC
TRBV7-9	TRBJ2-3	-	TRBD2	CASSWGLAGVAQYF	TGTGCCAGCAGCTGGGGACTAGCGGGAGTCGCGCAGTATTTT
TRBV5-5	TRBJ2-3	-	-	CASSLGGGGADTQYF	TGTGCCAGCAGCTTGGGTGGTGGAGGTGCAGATACGCAGTATTTT
TRBV28	TRBJ2-2	-	TRBD1	CASSWGGQGRTGELFF	TGTGCCAGCAGTTGGGGGGGACAGGGGAGAACCGGGGAGCTGTTTTTT
TRBV6-1	TRBJ2-7	-	TRBD2	CASSEGLAADYEQYF	TGTGCCAGCAGTGAAGGGCTAGCGGCGGACTACGAGCAGTACTTC
TRBV28	TRBJ1-6	-	-	CASSPRLGFNSPLHF	TGTGCCAGCAGTCCGCGACTCGGCTTCAATTCACCCCTCCACTTT
TRBV7-9	TRBJ2-7	-	TRBD1	CASSQPPGTGLNEQYF	TGTGCCAGCAGCCAGCCACCCGGGACAGGGCTCAACGAGCAGTACTTC
TRBV6-5	TRBJ2-7	-	-	CASSYVGTYEQYF	TGTGCCAGCAGTTACGTCGGTACCTACGAGCAGTACTTC
TRBV5-6	TRBJ2-7	-	TRBD1	CASSRGTGVYEQYF	TGTGCCAGCAGTCGAGGGACAGGGGTCTACGAGCAGTACTTC
TRBV2	TRBJ2-5	-	TRBD1	CASSQDRGLQETQYF	TGTGCCAGCAGTCAGGACAGGGGGTTACAAGAGACCCAGTACTTC
TRBV7-2	TRBJ2-1	once	TRBD1	CASSQYSLPPRGLANEQFF	TGTGCCAGCAGCCAATACAGTCTACCCCCCAGGGGGTTGGCCAATGAGCAGTTCTTC
TRBV7-9	TRBJ2-1	once	TRBD2	CASSLLGGRGINNEQFF	TGTGCCAGCAGCTTATTGGGCGGGAGGGGCATCAACAATGAGCAGTTCTTC
TRBV13	TRBJ1-2	-	TRBD1	CASSSDRDGGYTF	TGTGCCAGCAGCTCGGACAGGGACGGTGGCTACACCTTC
TRBV28	TRBJ1-5	-	TRBD1	CASLTRTGGNLSNQPQHF	TGTGCCAGCCTGACTAGGACAGGGGGTAATCTTAGCAATCAGCCCCAGCATTTT
TRBV28	TRBJ2-6	-	-	CASSLGSFSGANVLTF	TGTGCCAGCAGTTTAGGCAGTTTCTCTGGGGCCAACGTCCTGACTTTC
TRBV24-1	TRBJ2-2	-	-	CATSDLGAGLKTGELFF	TGTGCCACCAGTGATTTGGGGGCAGGGTTGAAGACCGGGGAGCTGTTTTTT
TRBV28	TRBJ1-2	-	-	CASTFSGGRSGYTF	TGTGCCAGCACCTTCTCTGGCGGGAGGTCTGGCTACACCTTC
TRBV9	TRBJ1-2	few	TRBD1	CASSVAGTGDGYTF	TGTGCCAGCAGCGTAGCTGGGACAGGGGATGGCTACACCTTC
TRBV5-4	TRBJ2-2	-	-	CASSPPLATGELFF	TGTGCCAGCAGCCCGCCCCTAGCGACCGGGGAGCTGTTTTTT
TRBV7-6	TRBJ2-7	once	-	CASSLATGKDYEQYF	TGTGCCAGCAGCTTAGCTACAGGGAAAGATTACGAGCAGTACTTC